Presented here are 11 T cell receptor beta chains from one specimen sequenced in a study of prognosis after radiotherapy for stage I lung cancer. Starting from genomic DNA, TCR beta CDR3 was amplified through two-round multiplex PCR. Primers (each specific to one TRBV or TRBJ gene) were used in first-round PCR. TCRdb itself ran the multiplex PCR reads through MiXCR, one entry per CDR3 protein. The table records about 59,000 distinct CDR3 sequences, about 26% of them present only once. The sample here was PBMCs, taken before or after stereotactic body radiation therapy (not recorded which). Source of these receptors: a donor over 45 with non-small cell lung cancer.

Of note for this clonotype: The likely explanation is a read error, given a far larger clone one base away. V usage is TRBV7-9 and J usage is TRBJ2-1, with 7 nucleotides matching TRBD2. V lost 2 bases to trimming and J lost 10 bases; unmatched junction nucleotides: 2. Germline V lookup: CDR1 SEHNR, CDR2 FQNEAQ (reference sequence). The length of the CDR3 is 12 residues. CDR3 residues: CASSLNGGEQFF. As DNA, the CDR3 is TGTGCCAGCAGCTTAAACGGGGGGGAGCAGTTCTTC.

This clonotype was observed many times. The CDR3 is CASSPLPGTEAFF. The DNA for the CDR3 is TGTGCCAGCAGCCCCCTACCGGGGACTGAAGCTTTCTTT. The chain joins TRBV7-3 to TRBJ1-1; D gene unclear. This CDR3 spans 13 amino acids. From germline, CDR1 is SGHTA and CDR2 FQGTGA. Trimming took 5 bases from V and 5 from J, leaving 12 bases between them.

The rearrangement links TRBV18 to TRBJ1-1; D is ambiguous. Germline V gives CDR1 KGHSH, CDR2 LQKENI. CDR3 length: 14 amino acids. V was shortened by 0 bases and J by 2 bases, with 7 bases between the two germline ends. The CDR3 sequence: CASSPPFYNTEAFF. The DNA for the CDR3 is TGTGCCAGCTCACCACCATTCTATAACACTGAAGCTTTCTTT. Variable domain in full (rest from reference TRBV18 and TRBJ1-1): NAGVMQNPRHLVRRRGQEARLRCSPMKGHSHVYWYRQLPEEGLKFMVYLQKENIIDESGMPKERFSAEFPKEGPSILRIQQVVRGDSAAYFCASSPPFYNTEAFFGQGTRLTVV.

Turning to this clonotype: One junction end does not reproduce the germline sequence, and a read error may be involved. The CDR3 nucleotides are TGCGCCAGCAGTTACTCGTCGACAGGGGTACCGTATGAGCAGTTCTTC. Amino acids: CASSYSSTGVPYEQFF. This chain joins TRBV6-5 and TRBJ2-1, with 8 bases aligning to TRBD1. Germline V gene sequence: CDR1 MNHEY, CDR2 SVGAGI. The CDR3 totals 16 residues.

The rearrangement uses TRBV18 and TRBJ2-1; 11 positions agree with TRBD1. Unmatched junction bases numbered 5, after V lost 4 bases and J lost 3 bases. Germline values: CDR1 KGHSH, CDR2 LQKENI. The CDR3 is 16 amino acids. The CDR3 reads CASSRPGQGDYNEQFF. CDR3 DNA sequence: TGTGCCAGCTCACGCCCGGGACAGGGGGACTACAATGAGCAGTTCTTC. Combining the CDR3 with reference TRBV18 and TRBJ2-1 gives the whole variable domain NAGVMQNPRHLVRRRGQEARLRCSPMKGHSHVYWYRQLPEEGLKFMVYLQKENIIDESGMPKERFSAEFPKEGPSILRIQQVVRGDSAAYFCASSRPGQGDYNEQFFGPGTRLTVL.

This clonotype was observed once. A far more abundant clone sits one base away, making this likely a read error. The chain links TRBV6-4 to TRBJ1-2, with 9 bases matching TRBD1. The V segment lost 10 bases and the J segment 12 bases; nucleotides outside the gene matches: 9. CDR1 and CDR2 from the germline V gene are MRHNA and SNTAGT. The CDR3 runs to 11 residues. The CDR3 coding sequence is TGTGCCATCAGGACAGGGGTGGACAACACCTTC. It codes for CAIRTGVDNTF.

This clonotype has ten or more counts. The V gene is TRBV5-1, the J gene TRBJ1-5; D ambiguous. V lost 2 bases and J lost 0, with 3 bases in between. CDR1 is SGHRS and CDR2 is YFSETQ in the germline V gene. The CDR3 has 13 residues. Here the CDR3 reads CASSFGSNQPQHF. The CDR3 DNA follows: TGCGCCAGCAGCTTCGGTAGCAATCAGCCCCAGCATTTT.

By sample fraction, this clonotype is medium-sized. The rearrangement links TRBV6-1 to TRBJ2-7; D is perhaps TRBD1 (5 bases). CDR1 and CDR2 (germline): MNHNS, SASEGT. There are 13 residues in the CDR3. V lost 6 bases and J 2 bases, leaving 11 bases between the germline ends. In nucleotides, the CDR3 is TGTGCCAGCAGAAGGACAATCACCTACGAGCAGTACTTC. This sequence encodes CASRRTITYEQYF.

This clonotype came up many times. The J gene is TRBJ2-7, the V gene TRBV7-2; 8 nucleotides match TRBD1. V dropped 4 bases and J dropped 2; count of bases not matched to a gene: 7. Germline lookup yields CDR1 SGHTA and CDR2 FQGNSA. This CDR3 contains 15 residues. CDR3 DNA: TGTGCCAGCAGCTCCACCCAGGGGGCGGCCTACGAGCAGTACTTC. Its protein is CASSSTQGAAYEQYF.

This clonotype was counted at least ten times. V is TRBV12-3 or TRBV12-4 and J is TRBJ2-7; 9 nucleotides line up with TRBD1. The CDR3 has 15 amino acids. V trimming: 6 bases; J trimming: 0 bases; junction bases outside the gene matches: 6. CDR3 protein: CASSPGQGYSYEQYF. In nucleotides, the CDR3 is TGTGCCAGCAGCCCCGGACAGGGGTACTCCTACGAGCAGTACTTC.

This clonotype was observed many times. The chain couples TRBV12-3 or TRBV12-4 to TRBJ1-2; 7 bases match TRBD1. This CDR3 is built from 14 residues. J gave up 4 bases and V 5 bases, and 7 bases lay outside the gene matches. The CDR3 loop is CASSLRDRAYGYTF. CDR3 nucleotides: TGTGCCAGCAGTCTAAGAGACAGGGCCTATGGCTACACCTTC.